The rows below give T cell receptor beta chains drawn from one sample of a study of control samples from healthy donors and cancer patients. Libraries were prepared by immunoSEQ multiplex PCR; TCRdb keeps only in-frame clonotypes and omits some of them. The sample has roughly 120,000 clones; more than 85% are singletons. Sequences were obtained from blood. These receptors were collected from a woman aged 18 to 35 in good health. The CDR3 runs from the conserved cysteine through the conserved F or W. The order of the fields is CDR3 length, V gene, J gene, CDR3 protein.

19,TRBV18,TRBJ2-7,CASSPLGFGERPSSYEQYF
15,TRBV5-4,TRBJ1-1,CASKGQQAVNTEAFF
16,TRBV12-5,TRBJ1-4,CASGLETGNQREKLFF
13,TRBV11-3,TRBJ2-2,CASSITGAGELFF
14,TRBV4-3,TRBJ2-3,CASSSTGSTDTQYF
16,TRBV5-4,TRBJ2-7,CASSLDPSGGSYEQYF
15,TRBV6-1,TRBJ1-3,CASSESLYSGNTIYF
13,TRBV10-3,TRBJ2-5,CAIRRTSEETQYF
19,TRBV5-1,TRBJ2-5,CASSLGGWRGGAPEETQYF
13,TRBV9,TRBJ1-2,CASSVSPWYGYTF
17,TRBV3-1/TRBV3-2,TRBJ2-1,CASSQDWEPYLYNEQFF
14,TRBV6-5,TRBJ2-7,CASKMLTVGYEQYF
13,TRBV2,TRBJ2-7,CASRRDSSYEQYF
12,TRBV24-1,TRBJ1-1,CATSGPGTEAFF
13,TRBV6-2/TRBV6-3,TRBJ1-1,CASSFTGTRIAFF
16,TRBV19,TRBJ2-3,CASSIGRGLSTDTQYF
17,TRBV7-2,TRBJ2-7,CASSLAPSSGYSYEQYF
14,TRBV5-1,TRBJ1-2,CASRRDTTNYGYTF
16,TRBV3-1/TRBV3-2,TRBJ1-2,CASSQGWGHRPYGYTF
15,TRBV28,TRBJ1-6,CASEERQVFGSPLHF
15,TRBV7-9,TRBJ2-3,CASSFAAPMAHTQYF
16,TRBV19,TRBJ1-2,CASSIDGRPLNYGYTF
14,TRBV7-9,TRBJ2-7,CASSSGRSSYEQYF
15,TRBV7-3,TRBJ2-4,CASSPQTGGKNIQYF
16,TRBV6-4,TRBJ2-3,CASSDSVDRATDTQYF
17,TRBV3-1/TRBV3-2,TRBJ2-2,CASSQVGTSDNTGELFF
14,TRBV7-2,TRBJ2-7,CASSLLGLSYEQYF
13,TRBV18,TRBJ2-7,CASSPGPTHEQYF
13,TRBV18,TRBJ1-1,CASSPGVRTEAFF
16,TRBV24-1,TRBJ2-1,CATSDFAGGSYNEQFF
16,TRBV6-1,TRBJ2-5,CASSDYAGTGQETQYF
14,TRBV7-9,TRBJ2-7,CASRRGWTKYEQYF
13,TRBV6-5,TRBJ1-2,CASTPALNYGYTF
14,TRBV30,TRBJ2-7,CAWSVGGQGSEQYF
14,TRBV6-2/TRBV6-3,TRBJ2-3,CASSPGDSGDTQYF
16,TRBV7-9,TRBJ1-4,CASSLNRGIGNEKLFF
14,TRBV6-5,TRBJ1-5,CASGRQGGNQPQHF
14,TRBV29-1,TRBJ1-1,CSVEDPLTNTEAFF
13,TRBV28,TRBJ2-1,CASSFAGRNEQFF
17,TRBV3-1/TRBV3-2,TRBJ1-4,CASSQGDRGYTNEKLFF